The count of the clone carrying this T cell receptor (beta chain) is one. The sample belongs to a study of blood T cell repertoires in COVID-19. About the study: The samples span acute and convalescent COVID-19 from the United States, Italy and Spain.

In the original workflow: Amplification with reference gene primers provided the estimates of nucleated cell counts. TCRdb keeps only in-frame clones here, not all; method: immunoSEQ multiplex PCR. Clone size and the V and J calls come from that table; the DNA yielded D and trimming. Among about 400,000 clones listed, approximately 86% were seen once. Individuals drawn from approximately 26 US areas were about 18 to 90 years old. Participant-given clinical history determined each cohort assignment. The ends were cut back, 5 bases at V and 1 base at J, with 9 bases in the middle. In germline, CDR1 is SEHNR, CDR2 FQNEAQ (reference sequence). There are 14 residues in the CDR3.

This clonotype originated in a woman between 40 and 55 years old with acute COVID-19. Sequenced material: PBMCs or T cells enriched from blood (not recorded which). J is TRBJ1-3 and V is TRBV7-9; D unresolved. The CDR3 DNA is TGTGCCAGCAGCCCAAGTCAGTCTGGAAACACCATATATTTT. Translating it yields CASSPSQSGNTIYF.